This is a list of T cell receptor beta chains from one sample in a study of response to subunit inactivated influenza vaccine. TCRdb independently ran MiXCR on the RT-PCR reads; one entry per CDR3 protein. The sample records about 520,000 distinct CDR3 sequences, 6% to 9% being singletons. The sequencing here drew on PBMCs from blood, taken about 23 months after vaccination. These receptors were collected from a man between 45 and 75 years old who received an inactivated influenza vaccine. CDR3s include the opening cysteine and the closing phenylalanine or tryptophan. A D gene is named only where the DNA matches it firmly. Clone size is given for some rows only: seen once, a few or many times, or a class if the clone is expanded.

j_call d_call clone_size v_call cdr3_nt cdr3_aa
TRBJ2-1 - few TRBV28 TGTGCCAGCAGTTTCCTTGAGGGGGAAAATGAGCAGTTCTTC CASSFLEGENEQFF
TRBJ2-3 TRBD2 - TRBV6-1 TGTGCCAGCAGGACGACTAGCGGGGGTGGAGATACGCAGTATTTT CASRTTSGGGDTQYF
TRBJ2-3 - many TRBV5-1 TGCGCCAGCAGCCTGTCTAGTAGTTCAGATACGCAGTATTTT CASSLSSSSDTQYF
TRBJ1-1 - many TRBV29-1 TGCAGCGTTGAAGGGACGCCGAACACTGAAGCTTTCTTT CSVEGTPNTEAFF
TRBJ2-2 - - TRBV4-1 TGCGCCAGCAGCCAAGGGGAGGACAGATCGAACACCGGGGAGCTGTTTTTT CASSQGEDRSNTGELFF
TRBJ1-2 TRBD1 many TRBV20-1 TGCAGTGTTGGGGACAGGGAATATGGCTACACCTTC CSVGDREYGYTF
TRBJ1-4 - many TRBV9 TGTGCCAGCAGCCCCGCTGGGGGTTGGGACGAAAAACTGTTTTTT CASSPAGGWDEKLFF
TRBJ1-1 TRBD1 many TRBV6-1 TGTGCCAGCAGTGCACGACAGGGAAGGAACACTGAAGCTTTCTTT CASSARQGRNTEAFF
TRBJ2-5 - - TRBV5-6 TGTGCCAGCAGCAGGGAAAGACGGGAGACCCAGTACTTC CASSRERRETQYF
TRBJ1-1 - - TRBV19 TGTGCCAGTAGGTATGGGGGACAAACTGAAGCTTTCTTT CASRYGGQTEAFF
TRBJ1-2 - few TRBV27 TGTGCCAGCAGTTCTAATACCGGGTTTGCTAACTATGGCTACACCTTC CASSSNTGFANYGYTF
TRBJ2-2 TRBD2 few TRBV30 TGTGCCTGTCCAGGGACTAGCGCCTTAGAGAACACCGGGGAGCTGTTTTTT CACPGTSALENTGELFF
TRBJ1-4 - few TRBV7-2 TGTGCCAGCAGCCCCCACCCGTCCAGGGCCGGGGAAAAACTGTTTTTT CASSPHPSRAGEKLFF
TRBJ1-1 - few TRBV3-1 TGTGCCAGCAGCGGAAGCGGCGGGAGCACTGAAGCTTTCTTT CASSGSGGSTEAFF
TRBJ2-7 TRBD1 few TRBV15 TGTGCCACCAGCAGAGATCAGGGGGTCTCCTACGAGCAGTACTTC CATSRDQGVSYEQYF
TRBJ2-1 - - TRBV11-2 TGTGCCAGCAGCTTAGAGGCGGGATACAATGAGCAGTTCTTC CASSLEAGYNEQFF
TRBJ2-3 TRBD2 many TRBV13 TGTGCCAGCAGCTCCCCCGCGGGGAGCGGGGGAGGAAGTCCCACGCAGTATTTT CASSSPAGSGGGSPTQYF
TRBJ1-1 - many TRBV18 TGTGCCAGCTCAGGCACTGAAGCTTTCTTT CASSGTEAFF
TRBJ2-1 TRBD2 many TRBV6-1 TGTGCCAGCAGTCGCTCCGGGACTAGCGGCAATGAGCAGTTCTTC CASSRSGTSGNEQFF
TRBJ2-3 - many TRBV2 TGTGCCAGCAGTGGAACGCGGGATACGCAGTATTTT CASSGTRDTQYF
TRBJ1-1 TRBD1 many TRBV29-1 TGCAGCGTTGTACATTTGGGGACAGCCATGAACACTGAAGCTTTCTTT CSVVHLGTAMNTEAFF
TRBJ2-7 TRBD2 few TRBV7-9 TGTGCCAGCAGCTCCTCGGGGACTAAGACCTACGAGCAGTACTTC CASSSSGTKTYEQYF
TRBJ2-7 TRBD1 - TRBV20-1 TGCAGTGCCATGACCGGGACAGGGACCTACGAGCAGTACTTC CSAMTGTGTYEQYF
TRBJ2-6 - - TRBV4-3 TGCGCCAGCAGCCAAGGGTGGTTGGGTGGGGCCAACGTCCTGACTTTC CASSQGWLGGANVLTF
TRBJ2-5 - - TRBV4-1 TGCGCCAGCAGCCAGGGAGTGGGGCTGATCCAAGAGACCCAGTACTTC CASSQGVGLIQETQYF
TRBJ2-6 - - TRBV27 TGTGCCAGCAGTTTAACTGGGGTTGCTGGGGCCAACGTCCTGACTTTC CASSLTGVAGANVLTF
TRBJ2-7 TRBD2 few TRBV18 TGTGCCAGCTTGGGGCTAGCGGGAACCGAGCAGTACTTC CASLGLAGTEQYF
TRBJ1-4 - - TRBV25-1 TGTGCCAGCAGTGAGGGACAAAGGGCAGTGGGGGAAAAACTGTTTTTT CASSEGQRAVGEKLFF
TRBJ2-7 TRBD1 many TRBV4-2 TGTGCCAGCAGCCATGAACAGGGGGCATCTTACGAGCAGTACTTC CASSHEQGASYEQYF
TRBJ2-7 - many TRBV7-2 TGTGCCAGCAGCCAGATAGGCAGCTACGAGCAGTACTTC CASSQIGSYEQYF
TRBJ2-7 - - TRBV27 TGTGCCAGCAGTCCTACACCACAAACCTTTTACGAGCAGTACTTC CASSPTPQTFYEQYF
TRBJ1-1 - - TRBV5-1 TGCGCCAGCAGCTTAGCAGGGGCCACTGAAGCTTTCTTT CASSLAGATEAFF
TRBJ2-2 TRBD1 - TRBV4-1 TGCGCCAGCAGCCCCCGGCGAGGGGGCATCGGGGCCGGGGAGCTGTTTTTT CASSPRRGGIGAGELFF
TRBJ1-1 TRBD1 many TRBV9 TGTGCCAGCAGCGCTGAACAGGGGGCTGAAGCTTTCTTT CASSAEQGAEAFF
TRBJ1-5 TRBD1 - TRBV18 TGTGCCAGCTCACCACCATTACAGGGGGCTGGACAGCCCCAGCATTTT CASSPPLQGAGQPQHF
TRBJ1-5 TRBD1 many TRBV28 TGTGCCAGCAGTCCGCGTGCAGGGGGCCGACAGCCCCAGCATTTT CASSPRAGGRQPQHF
TRBJ2-2 TRBD1 few TRBV5-1 TGCGCCAGCAGATCGGACAGGGTAAACACCGGGGAGCTGTTTTTT CASRSDRVNTGELFF
TRBJ2-3 TRBD2 many TRBV3-1 TGTGCCAGCAGCCACTCCACCTCGGGGAGGGCGGATACGCAGTATTTT CASSHSTSGRADTQYF
TRBJ1-5 - - TRBV30 TGTGCCTGGACCCCTATAGGACACGGTCAGCCCCAGCATTTT CAWTPIGHGQPQHF
TRBJ1-1 TRBD1 - TRBV28 TGTGCCAGCAGTTTATATGGGACAGGATTTATGAACACTGAAGCTTTCTTT CASSLYGTGFMNTEAFF